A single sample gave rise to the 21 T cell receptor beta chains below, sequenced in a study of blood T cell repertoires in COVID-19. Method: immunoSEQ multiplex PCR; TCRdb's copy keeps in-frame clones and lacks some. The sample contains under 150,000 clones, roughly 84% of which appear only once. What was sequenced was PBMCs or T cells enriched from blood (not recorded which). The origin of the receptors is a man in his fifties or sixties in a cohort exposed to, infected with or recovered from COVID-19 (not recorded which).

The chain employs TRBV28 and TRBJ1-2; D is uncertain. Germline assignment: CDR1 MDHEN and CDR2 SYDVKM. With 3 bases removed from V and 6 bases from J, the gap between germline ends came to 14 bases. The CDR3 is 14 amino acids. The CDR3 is CASSLETGGHGYTF. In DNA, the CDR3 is TGTGCCAGCAGTTTGGAGACGGGAGGGCATGGCTACACCTTC.

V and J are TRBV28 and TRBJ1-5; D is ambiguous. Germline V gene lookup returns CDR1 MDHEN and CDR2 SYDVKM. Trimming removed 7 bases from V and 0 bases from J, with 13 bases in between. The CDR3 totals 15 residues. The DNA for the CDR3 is TGTGCCAGCAACATACGGGGTTATAGCAATCAGCCCCAGCATTTT. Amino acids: CASNIRGYSNQPQHF.

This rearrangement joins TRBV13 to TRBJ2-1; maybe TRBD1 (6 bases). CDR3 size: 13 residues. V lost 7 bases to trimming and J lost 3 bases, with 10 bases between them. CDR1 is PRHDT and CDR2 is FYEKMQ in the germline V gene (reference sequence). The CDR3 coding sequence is TGTGCCAGCACGGACAGTTACTACAATGAGCAGTTCTTC. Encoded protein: CASTDSYYNEQFF.

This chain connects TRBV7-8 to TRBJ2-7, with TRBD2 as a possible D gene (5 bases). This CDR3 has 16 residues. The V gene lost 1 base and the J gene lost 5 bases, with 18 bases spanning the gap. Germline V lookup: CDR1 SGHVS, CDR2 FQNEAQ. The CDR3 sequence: CASSLVTGKYVNEQYF. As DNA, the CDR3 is TGTGCCAGCAGCTTAGTTACGGGGAAATATGTGAACGAGCAGTACTTC.

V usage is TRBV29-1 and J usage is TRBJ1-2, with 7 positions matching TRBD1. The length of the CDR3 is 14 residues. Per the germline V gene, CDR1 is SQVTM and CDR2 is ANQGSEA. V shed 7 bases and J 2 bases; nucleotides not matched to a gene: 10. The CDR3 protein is CSATLQGTNYGYTF. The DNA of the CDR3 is TGCAGCGCCACATTACAGGGGACCAACTATGGCTACACCTTC.

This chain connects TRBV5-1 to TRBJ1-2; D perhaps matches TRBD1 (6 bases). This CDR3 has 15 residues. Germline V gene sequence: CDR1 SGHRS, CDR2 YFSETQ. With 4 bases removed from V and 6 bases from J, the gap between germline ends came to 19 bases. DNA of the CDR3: TGCGCCAGCAGCGAAAGTGGGGGGGCTGCAGATGGCTACACCTTC. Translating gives CASSESGGAADGYTF.

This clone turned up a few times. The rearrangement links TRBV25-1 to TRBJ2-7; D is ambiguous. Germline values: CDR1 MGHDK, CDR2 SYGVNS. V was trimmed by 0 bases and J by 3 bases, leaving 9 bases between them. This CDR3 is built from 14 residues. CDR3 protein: CASSEYPPFYEQYF. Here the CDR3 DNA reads TGTGCCAGCAGTGAATATCCTCCGTTCTACGAGCAGTACTTC.

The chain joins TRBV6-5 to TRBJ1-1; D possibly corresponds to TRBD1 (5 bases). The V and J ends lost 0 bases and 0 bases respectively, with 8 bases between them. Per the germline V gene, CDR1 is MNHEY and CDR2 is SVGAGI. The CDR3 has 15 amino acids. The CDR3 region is CASSYSRGMNTEAFF. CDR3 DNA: TGTGCCAGCAGTTACTCGCGGGGGATGAACACTGAAGCTTTCTTT.

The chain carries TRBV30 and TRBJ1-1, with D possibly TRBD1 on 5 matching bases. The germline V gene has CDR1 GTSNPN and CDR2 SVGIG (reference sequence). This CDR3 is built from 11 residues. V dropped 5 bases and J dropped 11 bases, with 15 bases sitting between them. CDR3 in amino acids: CAWARTGGAFF. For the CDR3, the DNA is TGTGCCTGGGCCAGGACTGGGGGGGCTTTCTTT.

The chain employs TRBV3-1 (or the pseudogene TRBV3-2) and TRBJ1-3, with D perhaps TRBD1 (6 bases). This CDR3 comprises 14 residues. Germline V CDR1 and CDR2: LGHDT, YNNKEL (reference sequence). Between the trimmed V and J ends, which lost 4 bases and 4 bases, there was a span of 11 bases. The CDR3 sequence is CASSLGQGGNTIYF. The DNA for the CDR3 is TGTGCCAGCAGCCTCGGGCAGGGGGGAAACACCATATATTTT.

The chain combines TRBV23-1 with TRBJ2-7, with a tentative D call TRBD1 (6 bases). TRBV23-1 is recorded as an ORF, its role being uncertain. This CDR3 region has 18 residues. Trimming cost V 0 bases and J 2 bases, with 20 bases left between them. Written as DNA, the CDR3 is TGCGCCAGCAGTCAATCTCATGGCCCAGGGGCCAGGGCCTACGAGCAGTACTTC. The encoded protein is CASSQSHGPGARAYEQYF.

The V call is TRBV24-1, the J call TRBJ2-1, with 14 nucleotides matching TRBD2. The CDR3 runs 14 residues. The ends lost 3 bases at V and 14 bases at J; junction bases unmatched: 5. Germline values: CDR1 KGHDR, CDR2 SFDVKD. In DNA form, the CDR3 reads TGTGCCACCAGTGATGGGGGACTAGCGGGAGTGGAGTTCTTC. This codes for CATSDGGLAGVEFF.

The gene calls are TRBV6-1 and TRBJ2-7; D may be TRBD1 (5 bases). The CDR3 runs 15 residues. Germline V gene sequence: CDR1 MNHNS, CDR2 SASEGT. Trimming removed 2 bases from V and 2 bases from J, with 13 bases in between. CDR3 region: CASSETAGPTYEQYF. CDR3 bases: TGTGCCAGCAGTGAAACCGCAGGGCCGACCTACGAGCAGTACTTC.

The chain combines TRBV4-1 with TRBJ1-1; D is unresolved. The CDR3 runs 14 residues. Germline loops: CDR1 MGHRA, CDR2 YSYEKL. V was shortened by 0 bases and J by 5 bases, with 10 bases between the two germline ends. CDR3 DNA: TGCGCCAGCAGCCAAGATCGCGGTTTGACTGAAGCTTTCTTT. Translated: CASSQDRGLTEAFF.

The CDR3 region has the DNA TGTGCCAGCAGATTCGGAGACAGGGTCTCCGATGAGCAGTTCTTC. Translating gives CASRFGDRVSDEQFF. J is TRBJ2-1 and V is TRBV28; 7 bases agree with TRBD1. The CDR3 totals 15 residues. With 6 bases clipped from V and 8 bases from J, the junction kept 13 bases outside the gene matches. CDR1 is MDHEN and CDR2 is SYDVKM in the germline V gene.

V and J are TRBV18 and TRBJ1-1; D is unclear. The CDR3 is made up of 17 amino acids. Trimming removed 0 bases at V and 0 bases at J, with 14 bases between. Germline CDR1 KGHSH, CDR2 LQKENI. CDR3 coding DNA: TGTGCCAGCTCACCACCCTTGTCGGGATCCATGAACACTGAAGCTTTCTTT. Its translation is CASSPPLSGSMNTEAFF.

CDR3 bases: TGTGCCAGCTCACCAAGGGGCCCCGCGGGGGCCGGGGAGCTGTTTTTT. Protein product: CASSPRGPAGAGELFF. The chain is built from TRBV18 and TRBJ2-2; 7 positions match TRBD2. J was trimmed by 6 bases and V by 2 bases; bases with no gene match: 9. The CDR3 spans 16 residues. Germline V CDR1 and CDR2: KGHSH, LQKENI.

The CDR3 loop is CASSQGPRDEQFF. CDR3 DNA sequence: TGCGCCAGCAGCCAAGGGCCTAGAGATGAGCAGTTCTTC. The genes are TRBV4-1 and TRBJ2-1; D is unresolved. Germline V gives CDR1 MGHRA, CDR2 YSYEKL. V was clipped by 1 base and J by 8 bases, with 9 bases between them. There are 13 residues in the CDR3.

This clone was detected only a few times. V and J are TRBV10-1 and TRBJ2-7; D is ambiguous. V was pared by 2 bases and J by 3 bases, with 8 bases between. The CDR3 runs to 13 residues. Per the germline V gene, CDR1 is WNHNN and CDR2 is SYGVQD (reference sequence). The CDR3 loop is CASSEGRDYEQYF. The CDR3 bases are TGCGCCAGCAGTGAGGGGCGAGACTACGAGCAGTACTTC.

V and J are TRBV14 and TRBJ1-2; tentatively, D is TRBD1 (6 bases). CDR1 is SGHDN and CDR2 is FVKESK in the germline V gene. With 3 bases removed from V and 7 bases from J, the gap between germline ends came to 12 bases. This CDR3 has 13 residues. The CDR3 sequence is CASSQQGRVGYTF. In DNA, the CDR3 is TGTGCCAGCAGCCAGCAGGGGCGCGTTGGCTACACCTTC.

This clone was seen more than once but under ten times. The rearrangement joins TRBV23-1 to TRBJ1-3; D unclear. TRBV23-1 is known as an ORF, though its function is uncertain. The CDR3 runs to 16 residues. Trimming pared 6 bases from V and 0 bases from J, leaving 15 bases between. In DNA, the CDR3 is TGCGCCAGCAGATCAGTGGGCTTCAGCTCTGGAAACACCATATATTTT. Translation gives CASRSVGFSSGNTIYF.